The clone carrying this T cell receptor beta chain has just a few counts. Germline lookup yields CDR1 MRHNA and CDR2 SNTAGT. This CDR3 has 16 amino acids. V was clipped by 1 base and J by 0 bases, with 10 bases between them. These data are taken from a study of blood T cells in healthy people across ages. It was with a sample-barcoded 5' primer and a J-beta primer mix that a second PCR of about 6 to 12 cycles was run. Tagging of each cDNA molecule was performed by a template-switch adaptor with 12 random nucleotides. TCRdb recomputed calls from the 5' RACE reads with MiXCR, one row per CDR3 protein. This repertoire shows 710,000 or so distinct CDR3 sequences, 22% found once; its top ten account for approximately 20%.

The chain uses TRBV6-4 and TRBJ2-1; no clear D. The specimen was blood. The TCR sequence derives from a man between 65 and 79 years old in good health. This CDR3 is CASSDLGQSSYNEQFF. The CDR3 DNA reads TGTGCCAGCAGTGACTTAGGTCAGAGCTCCTACAATGAGCAGTTCTTC.